This T cell receptor (beta chain) was observed in a study of CD8 T cells in ankylosing spondylitis. Germline assignment: CDR1 MDHEN and CDR2 SYDVKM. V was cut by 3 bases and J by 5 bases, with 13 bases left in between. The CDR3 totals 15 residues. To note about this clonotype: Its antigen is as yet unknown.

Broader study findings: With a CD8+ phenotype, disease-linked clones were relatively rare in peripheral blood. Before this, some motif variants had been reported in reactive arthritis synovial fluid and blood. Ankylosing spondylitis blood appeared to be characterized by a TCR beta motif of 8 or 9 highly homologous variants. Reportedly, disease-linked clones are significantly enriched in ankylosing spondylitis patients' matched synovial fluid.

As the method for making TCR beta libraries, quantitative 5'-RACE with molecular barcodes was used. TCRdb passed the 5' RACE reads through MiXCR, listing each CDR3 protein once. This table holds over 200,000 distinct CDR3 sequences, around 19% found once. The sequenced material came from blood, either unsorted or a sorted T cell fraction (not recorded which). This chain links TRBV28 with TRBJ2-2; D could derive from TRBD1 or TRBD2 (6 bases each). The source of this sequence is a male donor with ankylosing spondylitis. CDR3 amino acids: CASSFRGVLTGELFF. The CDR3, as DNA: TGTGCCAGCAGTTTTAGGGGGGTGTTAACCGGGGAGCTGTTTTTT.